Listed below are T cell receptor beta chains from one sample, sequenced in a study of identical twins. TCRdb reprocessed the 5' RACE reads with MiXCR, giving one entry per CDR3 protein. The repertoire consists of about 470,000 distinct CDR3 sequences, with roughly 26% occurring once and the leading ten covering around 3%. This sample also belongs to another study, concerning T cells expressing NK-cell markers.

Material: CD4+ T cells sorted from blood. The receptors shown here come from a woman aged 18-29 years in good health. The CDR3 runs from the conserved cysteine through the conserved F or W. The order of the fields is J gene, D gene, clone size, V gene, CDR3 DNA, CDR3 protein. D genes are given only for firm matches. Size is omitted from some rows. Given values are once, few, many or a class for expanded clones.

TRBJ2-3,TRBD1,NA,TRBV5-1,TGCGCCAGCAGCTGGAACAGGGGGGGCACAGATACGCAGTATTTT,CASSWNRGGTDTQYF
TRBJ1-3,NA,NA,TRBV12-3/TRBV12-4,TGTGCCAGCAGCCCCCGAGGGGGAGTCTCTGGAAACACCATATATTTT,CASSPRGGVSGNTIYF
TRBJ1-6,NA,many,TRBV29-1,TGCAGCGTCCGGGTCGGGGGGGAATCACCCCTCCACTTT,CSVRVGGESPLHF
TRBJ2-5,TRBD2,NA,TRBV29-1,TGCACAACTAGCGGGCTTGGAGGAGAGACCCAGTACTTC,CTTSGLGGETQYF
TRBJ2-5,NA,NA,TRBV20-1,TGCAGTGCTATGACTAGTCAAGAGACCCAGTACTTC,CSAMTSQETQYF
TRBJ2-2,NA,few,TRBV6-2/TRBV6-3,TGTGCCAGCAGGGCGGCGGCGAACACCGGGGAGCTGTTTTTT,CASRAAANTGELFF
TRBJ1-5,TRBD1,few,TRBV20-1,TGCAGTGCTCCCAGACAGGGGGACAATCAGCCCCAGCATTTT,CSAPRQGDNQPQHF
TRBJ2-7,NA,NA,TRBV4-2,TGTGCCAGCAGCCAAGCCCGAGGCGGTGGAGGGTACGAGCAGTACTTC,CASSQARGGGGYEQYF
TRBJ1-1,TRBD1,NA,TRBV20-1,TGCAGTGCGCAAGGGGGCCTGAGTGAAGCTTTCTTT,CSAQGGLSEAFF
TRBJ2-7,TRBD1,NA,TRBV10-2,TGCGCCGCCTCTGGGGGACAGAATTCCTACGAGCAGTACTTC,CAASGGQNSYEQYF
TRBJ2-7,NA,NA,TRBV5-1,TGCGCCAGCAGCTTGGAGGGTCGACTGTCCTACGAGCAGTACTTC,CASSLEGRLSYEQYF
TRBJ2-3,NA,few,TRBV9,TGTGCCAGCAGCGTAGACCAGGAAAGCACAGATACGCAGTATTTT,CASSVDQESTDTQYF
TRBJ1-4,NA,few,TRBV5-1,TGCGCCAGCCGGGGGGTGGCGGCTAATGAAAAACTGTTTTTT,CASRGVAANEKLFF